The 5 T cell receptor beta chains listed next were all sequenced from one sample in a study of cytomegalovirus exposure and HLA in healthy donors. Use of 60 Vbeta and 13 Jbeta primers characterized the PCR. TCRdb's table, derived via immunoSEQ multiplex PCR, lists solely in-frame clones and lacks some. The sample has approximately 40,000 clones. Sequencing was performed on PBMCs. These receptors were collected from a human donor in good health.

The chain carries TRBV7-9 and TRBJ2-7; D possibly corresponds to TRBD1 (6 bases). The CDR3 totals 19 residues. Trimming removed 5 bases at V and 0 bases at J, with 26 bases between. CDR1 and CDR2 from the germline V gene are SEHNR and FQNEAQ (reference sequence). Here the CDR3 reads CASSPTPQGLSRSSYEQYF. The CDR3 DNA reads TGTGCCAGCAGCCCGACGCCACAGGGCCTCTCAAGGAGCTCCTACGAGCAGTACTTC.

The chain has TRBV20-1 and TRBJ1-2; TRBD1 is a possible D gene (5 bases). The CDR3 has 10 residues. Germline-derived CDR1 and CDR2 are DFQATT and SNEGSKA (reference sequence). Trimming shortened V by 3 bases and J by 14 bases, and 13 bases separated the two germline ends. The CDR3 region is CSASPTVWTF. CDR3 nucleotide sequence: TGCAGTGCTAGCCCGACAGTCTGGACCTTC.

The chain recombines TRBV27 with TRBJ2-5; D might be TRBD2 (5 bases). Germline V gene sequence: CDR1 MNHEY, CDR2 SMNVEV (reference sequence). The CDR3 is 15 residues long. The V end was cut by 5 bases, the J end by 3 bases, with 16 bases between. In DNA, the CDR3 is TGTGCCAGCAGTCAGTCGCGGGTCGAGGAAGAGACCCAGTACTTC. Amino acid sequence: CASSQSRVEEETQYF.

The chain uses TRBV4-2 and TRBJ2-3; TRBD2 matches at 10 bases. This CDR3 region has 16 residues. The ends lost 1 base at V and 4 bases at J; junction bases unmatched: 5. CDR1 and CDR2 (germline): LGHNA, YNFKEQ. The CDR3 here is CASSQAASGGADTQYF. The DNA of the CDR3 is TGTGCCAGCAGCCAAGCGGCTAGCGGGGGAGCAGATACGCAGTATTTT.

The chain uses TRBV7-9 and TRBJ1-2; D is uncertain. The V gene lost 4 bases and the J gene lost 0 bases, with 9 bases spanning the gap. This CDR3 comprises 14 residues. Germline-derived CDR1 and CDR2 are SEHNR and FQNEAQ (reference sequence). The CDR3 region is CASSSKGANYGYTF. The DNA of the CDR3 is TGTGCCAGCAGCTCAAAGGGAGCTAACTATGGCTACACCTTC.